The clone carrying this T cell receptor (beta chain) was counted at least ten times. 5'RACE with constant-segment primers yielded barcoded, UMI-tagged TCR alpha and TCR beta cDNA libraries. In TCRdb, the 5' RACE reads were re-called with MiXCR into one record per CDR3 protein. The data hold 13,000 to 15,000 distinct CDR3 sequences, with 20% to 25% observed a single time. The data originate from a study of T-cell memory formation after mild COVID-19. Looking at the study overall: Largely donor-specific TCR clusters were found.

The V gene lost 3 bases and the J gene lost 9 bases, with 13 bases spanning the gap. The CDR3 has 13 residues. CDR1 SGHRS and CDR2 YFSETQ come from the germline V gene. Sequenced material: PBMCs or a T cell subset sorted from them (not recorded which). The receptor comes from a man younger than 30 who had mild COVID-19 (a few samples of this study predate the infection). Cell type and time point are not known. The chain couples TRBV5-1 to TRBJ2-1, with D possibly called TRBD1 or TRBD2 (5 bases each). The CDR3 is CASSSGPGGEQFF. CDR3 nucleotides: TGCGCCAGCAGCTCGGGACCCGGCGGTGAGCAGTTCTTC.